The clone carrying this TCR beta chain was recorded many times. Its matching antigen is unknown. This beta chain is an off-target read within a library intended for alpha chains, so its frequency means little. The sample is drawn from a study of spatial heterogeneity in lung cancer. Study-wide results and caveats: Expanded alpha and beta TCR counts within tumors tracked tumor mutation counts. The study estimated about 7.2% alpha and more than 12% beta chain coverage of tumor T cells.

Every molecule of TCR cDNA had its own unique molecular identifier. Each CDR3 protein gets one entry after TCRdb re-called the 5' RACE reads with MiXCR. Among 9,500 to 10,000 distinct CDR3 sequences listed, approximately 5.8% were seen once. Looked up from germline, CDR1 is SGHRS and CDR2 is YFSETQ. V lost 5 bases, J lost 1 base, and 21 bases lay in between. The length of the CDR3 is 17 residues. The time point here: sample taken at primary tumor resection. Whole RNA came from tumor, nontumor lung or frozen PBMC and was sequenced without being sorted. The V gene is TRBV5-1, the J gene TRBJ1-1, with D tentatively TRBD1 (6 bases). Specimen: lung tumor tissue, collected at surgery. The TCR sequence derives from a male donor with early-stage non-small cell lung cancer. The CDR3 loop is CASSNGQGRASNTEAFF. The CDR3 coding sequence is TGCGCCAGCAGTAACGGCCAGGGGAGGGCCTCGAACACTGAAGCTTTCTTT. The full variable domain, its missing parts supplied by reference TRBV5-1 and TRBJ1-1, is KAGVTQTPRYLIKTRGQQVTLSCSPISGHRSVSWYQQTPGQGLQFLFEYFSETQRNKGNFPGRFSGRQFSNSRSEMNVSTLELGDSALYLCASSNGQGRASNTEAFFGQGTRLTVV.